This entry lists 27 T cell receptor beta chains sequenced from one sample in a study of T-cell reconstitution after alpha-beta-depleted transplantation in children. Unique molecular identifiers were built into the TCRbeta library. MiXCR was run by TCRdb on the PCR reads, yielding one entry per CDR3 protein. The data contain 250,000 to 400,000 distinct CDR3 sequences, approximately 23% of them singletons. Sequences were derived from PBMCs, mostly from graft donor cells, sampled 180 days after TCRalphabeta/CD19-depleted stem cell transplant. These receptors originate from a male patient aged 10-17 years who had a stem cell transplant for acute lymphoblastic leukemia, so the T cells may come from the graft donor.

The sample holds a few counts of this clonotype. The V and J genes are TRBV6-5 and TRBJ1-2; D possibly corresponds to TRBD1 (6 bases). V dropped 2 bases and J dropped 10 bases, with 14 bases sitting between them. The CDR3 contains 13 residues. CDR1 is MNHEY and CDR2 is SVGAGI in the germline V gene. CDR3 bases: TGTGCCAGCAGTTACGGGGGCAATTTCAACTACACCTTC. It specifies CASSYGGNFNYTF.

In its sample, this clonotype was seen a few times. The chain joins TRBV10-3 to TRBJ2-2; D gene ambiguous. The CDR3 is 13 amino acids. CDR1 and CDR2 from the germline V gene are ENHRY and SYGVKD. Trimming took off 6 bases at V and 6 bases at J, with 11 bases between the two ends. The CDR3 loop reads CAISPRGAGELFF. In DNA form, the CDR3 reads TGTGCCATCAGCCCCAGAGGCGCCGGGGAGCTGTTTTTT.

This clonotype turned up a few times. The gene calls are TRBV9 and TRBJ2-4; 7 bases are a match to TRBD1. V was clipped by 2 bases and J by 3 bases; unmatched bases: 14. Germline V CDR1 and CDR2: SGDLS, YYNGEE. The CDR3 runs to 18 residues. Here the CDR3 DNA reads TGTGCCAGCAGCGTCGGACAGGATGTTCACAGGTACAAAAACATTCAGTACTTC. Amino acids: CASSVGQDVHRYKNIQYF.

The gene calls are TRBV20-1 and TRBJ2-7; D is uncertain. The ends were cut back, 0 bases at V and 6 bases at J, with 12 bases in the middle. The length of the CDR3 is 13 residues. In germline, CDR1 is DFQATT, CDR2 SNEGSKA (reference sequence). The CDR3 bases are TGCAGTGCTAGAGATGGGTTGGCTGTCGAGCAGTACTTC. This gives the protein CSARDGLAVEQYF.

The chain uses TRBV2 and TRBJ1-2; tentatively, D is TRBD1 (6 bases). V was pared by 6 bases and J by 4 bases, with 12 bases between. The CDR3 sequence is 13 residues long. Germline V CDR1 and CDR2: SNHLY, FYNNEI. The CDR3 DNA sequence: TGTGCCAGCAGAAGACAGGATCTCTATGGCTACACCTTC. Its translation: CASRRQDLYGYTF. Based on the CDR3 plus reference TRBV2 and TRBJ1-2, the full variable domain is EPEVTQTPSHQVTQMGQEVILRCVPISNHLYFYWYRQILGQKVEFLVSFYNNEISEKSEIFDDQFSVERPDGSNFTLKIRSTKLEDSAMYFCASRRQDLYGYTFGSGTRLTVV.

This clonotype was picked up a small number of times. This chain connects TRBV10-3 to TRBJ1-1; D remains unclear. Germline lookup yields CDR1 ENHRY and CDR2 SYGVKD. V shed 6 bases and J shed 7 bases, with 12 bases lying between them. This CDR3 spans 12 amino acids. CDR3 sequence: CAISPREYEAFF. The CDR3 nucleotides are TGTGCCATCAGCCCTCGAGAGTATGAAGCTTTCTTT.

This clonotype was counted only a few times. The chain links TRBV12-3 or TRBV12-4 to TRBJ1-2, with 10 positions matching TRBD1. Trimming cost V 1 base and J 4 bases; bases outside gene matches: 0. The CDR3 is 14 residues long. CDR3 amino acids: CASSLGDRGYGYTF. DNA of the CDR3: TGTGCCAGCAGTTTAGGGGACAGGGGCTATGGCTACACCTTC.

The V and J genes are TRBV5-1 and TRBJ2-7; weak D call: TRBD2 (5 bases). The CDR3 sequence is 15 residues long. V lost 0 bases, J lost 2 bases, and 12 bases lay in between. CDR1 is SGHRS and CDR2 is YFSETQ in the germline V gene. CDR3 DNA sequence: TGCGCCAGCAGCTTGGGTCAGCGGTTCGCCTACGAGCAGTACTTC. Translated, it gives CASSLGQRFAYEQYF.

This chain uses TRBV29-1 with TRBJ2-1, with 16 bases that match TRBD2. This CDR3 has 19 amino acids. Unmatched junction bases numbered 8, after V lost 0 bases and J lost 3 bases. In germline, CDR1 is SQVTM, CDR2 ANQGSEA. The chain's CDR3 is CSVEDRGLAGGPDYNEQFF. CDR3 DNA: TGCAGCGTTGAAGATCGGGGACTAGCGGGAGGGCCGGACTACAATGAGCAGTTCTTC.

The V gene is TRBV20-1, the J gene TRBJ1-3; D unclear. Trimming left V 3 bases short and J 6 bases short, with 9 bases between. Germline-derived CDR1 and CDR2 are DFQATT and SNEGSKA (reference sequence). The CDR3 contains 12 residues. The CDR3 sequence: CSASLFENTIYF. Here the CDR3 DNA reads TGCAGTGCTAGCCTATTTGAAAACACCATATATTTT.

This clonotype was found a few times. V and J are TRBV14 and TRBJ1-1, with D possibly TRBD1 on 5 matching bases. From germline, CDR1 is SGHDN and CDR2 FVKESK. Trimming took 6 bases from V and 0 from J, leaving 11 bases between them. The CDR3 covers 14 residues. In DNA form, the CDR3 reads TGTGCCAGCAGGCTGGGACGGATGAACACTGAAGCTTTCTTT. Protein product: CASRLGRMNTEAFF.

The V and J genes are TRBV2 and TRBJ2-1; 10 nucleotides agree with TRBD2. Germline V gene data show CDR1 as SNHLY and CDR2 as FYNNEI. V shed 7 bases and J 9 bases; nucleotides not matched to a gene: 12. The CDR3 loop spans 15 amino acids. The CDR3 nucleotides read TGTGCCAGCATGGTGCTAGCGGGAGTAGGGGTTGAGCAGTTCTTC. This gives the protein CASMVLAGVGVEQFF. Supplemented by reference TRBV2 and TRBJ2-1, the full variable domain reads EPEVTQTPSHQVTQMGQEVILRCVPISNHLYFYWYRQILGQKVEFLVSFYNNEISEKSEIFDDQFSVERPDGSNFTLKIRSTKLEDSAMYFCASMVLAGVGVEQFFGPGTRLTVL.

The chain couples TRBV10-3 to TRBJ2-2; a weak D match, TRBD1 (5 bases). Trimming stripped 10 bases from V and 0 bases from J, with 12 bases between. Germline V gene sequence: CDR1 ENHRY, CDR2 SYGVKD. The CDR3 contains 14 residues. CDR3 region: CASRQNANTGELFF. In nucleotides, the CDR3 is TGTGCCAGCAGACAGAACGCGAACACCGGGGAGCTGTTTTTT.

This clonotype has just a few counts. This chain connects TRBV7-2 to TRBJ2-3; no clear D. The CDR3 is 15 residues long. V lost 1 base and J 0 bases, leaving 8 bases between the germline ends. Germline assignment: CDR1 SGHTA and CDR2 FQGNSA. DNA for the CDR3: TGTGCCAGCAGCTTAGTCGTCCAAAGCACAGATACGCAGTATTTT. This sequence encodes CASSLVVQSTDTQYF. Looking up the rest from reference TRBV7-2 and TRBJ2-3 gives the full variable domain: GAGVSQSPSNKVTEKGKDVELRCDPISGHTALYWYRQSLGQGLEFLIYFQGNSAPDKSGLPSDRFSAERTGGSVSTLTIQRTQQEDSAVYLCASSLVVQSTDTQYFGPGTRLTVL.

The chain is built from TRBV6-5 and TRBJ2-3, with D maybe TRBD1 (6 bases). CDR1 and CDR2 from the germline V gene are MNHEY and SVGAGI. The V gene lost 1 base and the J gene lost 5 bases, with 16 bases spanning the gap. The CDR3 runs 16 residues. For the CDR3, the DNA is TGTGCCAGCAGTTACTTACAGGGCTTGCAGGGAGATACGCAGTATTTT. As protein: CASSYLQGLQGDTQYF.

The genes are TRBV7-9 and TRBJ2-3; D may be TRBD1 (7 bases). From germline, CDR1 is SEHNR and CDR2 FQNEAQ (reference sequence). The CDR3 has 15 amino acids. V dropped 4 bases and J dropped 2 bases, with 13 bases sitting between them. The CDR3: CASSSPGGLTDTQYF. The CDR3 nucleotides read TGTGCCAGCAGCTCCCCAGGGGGACTCACAGATACGCAGTATTTT.

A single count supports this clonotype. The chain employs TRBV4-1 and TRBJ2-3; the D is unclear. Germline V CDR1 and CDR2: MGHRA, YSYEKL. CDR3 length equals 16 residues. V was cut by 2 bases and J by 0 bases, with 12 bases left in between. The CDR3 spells CASSQLPHPSTDTQYF. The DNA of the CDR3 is TGCGCCAGCAGCCAATTACCTCACCCTAGCACAGATACGCAGTATTTT.

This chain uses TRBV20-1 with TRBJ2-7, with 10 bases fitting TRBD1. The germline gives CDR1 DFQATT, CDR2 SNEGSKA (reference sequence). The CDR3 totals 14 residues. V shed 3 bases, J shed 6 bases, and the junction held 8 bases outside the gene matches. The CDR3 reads CSASERTGGGEQYF. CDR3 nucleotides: TGCAGTGCTAGTGAGAGGACAGGGGGAGGCGAGCAGTACTTC.

This chain's CDR3 is CSALKGWREEDTQYF. Written as DNA, the CDR3 is TGCAGCGCCCTTAAAGGGTGGCGGGAGGAGGATACGCAGTATTTT. The gene calls are TRBV29-1 and TRBJ2-3; 8 bases are shared with TRBD2. Per germline, CDR1 SQVTM and CDR2 ANQGSEA. The CDR3 is 15 residues long. The ends lost 7 bases at V and 6 bases at J; junction bases unmatched: 15.

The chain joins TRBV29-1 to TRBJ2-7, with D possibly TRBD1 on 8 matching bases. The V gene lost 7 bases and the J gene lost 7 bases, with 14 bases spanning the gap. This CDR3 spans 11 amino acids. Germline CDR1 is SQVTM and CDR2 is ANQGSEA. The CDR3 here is CSGTGGGEQYF. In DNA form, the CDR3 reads TGCAGCGGAACAGGGGGGGGAGAGCAGTACTTC.

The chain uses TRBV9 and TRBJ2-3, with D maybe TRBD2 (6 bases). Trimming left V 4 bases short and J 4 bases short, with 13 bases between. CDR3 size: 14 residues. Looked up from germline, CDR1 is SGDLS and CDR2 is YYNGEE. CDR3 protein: CASSPGLPADTQYF. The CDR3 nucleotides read TGTGCCAGCAGCCCGGGACTCCCTGCAGATACGCAGTATTTT. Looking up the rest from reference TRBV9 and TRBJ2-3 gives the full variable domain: DSGVTQTPKHLITATGQRVTLRCSPRSGDLSVYWYQQSLDQGLQFLIQYYNGEERAKGNILERFSAQQFPDLHSELNLSSLELGDSALYFCASSPGLPADTQYFGPGTRLTVL.

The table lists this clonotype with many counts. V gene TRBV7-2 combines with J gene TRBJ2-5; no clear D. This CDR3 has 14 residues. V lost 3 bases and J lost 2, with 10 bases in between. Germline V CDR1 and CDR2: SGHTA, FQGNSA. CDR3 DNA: TGTGCCAGCAGCTTGCGGCGGCTGCAAGAGACCCAGTACTTC. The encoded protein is CASSLRRLQETQYF.

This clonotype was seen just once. This CDR3 reads CASSHIGLGFYEQYF. In DNA, the CDR3 is TGTGCCAGCAGCCACATCGGCCTGGGGTTCTACGAGCAGTACTTC. This sequence joins TRBV3-1 and TRBJ2-7; D is unclear. The CDR3 is 15 residues long. With 3 bases removed from V and 3 bases from J, the gap between germline ends came to 15 bases. The germline CDR1 and CDR2 sequences are LGHDT and YNNKEL (reference sequence).

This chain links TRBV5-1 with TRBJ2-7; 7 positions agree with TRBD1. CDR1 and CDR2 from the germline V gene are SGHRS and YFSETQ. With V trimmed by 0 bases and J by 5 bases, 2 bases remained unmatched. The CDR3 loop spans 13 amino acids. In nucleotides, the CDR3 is TGCGCCAGCAGCTTGGGACAGGGCCACGAGCAGTACTTC. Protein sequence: CASSLGQGHEQYF.

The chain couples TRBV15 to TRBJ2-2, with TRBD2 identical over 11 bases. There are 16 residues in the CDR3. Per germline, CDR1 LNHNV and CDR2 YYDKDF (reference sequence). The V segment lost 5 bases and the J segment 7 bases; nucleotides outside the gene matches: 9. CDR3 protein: CATSVTSGRSIGELFF. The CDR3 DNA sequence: TGTGCCACCAGCGTCACTAGCGGGAGAAGTATCGGGGAGCTGTTTTTT.

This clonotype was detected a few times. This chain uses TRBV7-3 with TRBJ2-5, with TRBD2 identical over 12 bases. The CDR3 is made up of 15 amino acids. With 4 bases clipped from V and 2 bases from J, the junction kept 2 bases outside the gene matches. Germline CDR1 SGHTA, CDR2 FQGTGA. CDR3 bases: TGTGCCAGCAGCTCTACTAGCGGGAGGCAAGAGACCCAGTACTTC. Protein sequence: CASSSTSGRQETQYF.

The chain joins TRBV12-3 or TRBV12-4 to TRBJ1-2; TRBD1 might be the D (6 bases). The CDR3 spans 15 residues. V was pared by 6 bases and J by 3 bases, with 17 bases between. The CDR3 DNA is TGTGCCAGCAGCCCTCCAGAGGACAGCCACTATGGCTACACCTTC. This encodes CASSPPEDSHYGYTF.